The rows below give T cell receptor beta chains drawn from one sample of a study of T cell responses to AZD1222 COVID-19 vaccine. Generated by immunoSEQ multiplex PCR, the TCRdb table keeps only in-frame clones and is missing some. The data show 80,000 to 100,000 clones, 89% seen once. Source: peripheral blood, taken on day 0 of MenACWY control vaccination. The receptors derive from an adult in good health. Each CDR3 is given with its conserved first and last residue. D genes are given only for firm matches. The size of a clone is reported for some rows only, either as once, few or many, or as a class for expanded clones.

clone size	V gene	D gene	J gene	CDR3 protein	CDR3 DNA
NA	TRBV27	NA	TRBJ2-2	CASKPWGRPGTGELFF	TGTGCCAGCAAACCCTGGGGGCGGCCAGGAACCGGGGAGCTGTTTTTT
NA	TRBV6-5	NA	TRBJ1-5	CASHSGGTPNQPQHF	TGTGCCAGCCACTCCGGCGGGACACCTAATCAGCCCCAGCATTTT
NA	TRBV9	NA	TRBJ1-2	CASSVEASVFPYGYTF	TGTGCCAGCAGCGTCGAAGCCTCGGTATTTCCCTATGGCTACACCTTC
NA	TRBV7-2	NA	TRBJ1-5	CASSEVGLRNQPQHF	TGTGCCAGCAGCGAAGTTGGGCTGCGTAATCAGCCCCAGCATTTT
NA	TRBV19	NA	TRBJ2-1	CASSIGLANEQFF	TGTGCCAGTAGTATCGGGTTAGCAAATGAGCAGTTCTTC
once	TRBV6-2/TRBV6-3	TRBD2	TRBJ2-3	CASSSSSGGFSSTDTQYF	TGTGCCAGCAGTAGCTCGAGCGGGGGCTTCTCTAGCACAGATACGCAGTATTTT
NA	TRBV6-5	TRBD1	TRBJ1-4	CASSDRALNEKLFF	TGTGCCAGCAGCGACAGGGCCCTTAATGAAAAACTGTTTTTT
NA	TRBV4-3	NA	TRBJ2-1	CASSQDHTLPYNEQFF	TGCGCCAGCAGCCAAGATCATACTCTCCCCTACAATGAGCAGTTCTTC
few	TRBV5-1	NA	TRBJ2-5	CASSRGPRGEETQYF	TGCGCCAGCAGCAGGGGACCGAGGGGCGAAGAGACCCAGTACTTC
NA	TRBV9	NA	TRBJ2-2	CASSGTSAGTGELFF	TGTGCCAGCAGCGGGACTTCGGCGGGGACCGGGGAGCTGTTTTTT
NA	TRBV3-1/TRBV3-2	NA	TRBJ1-4	CASSPRDSDLEKLFF	TGTGCCAGCAGCCCCCGGGATTCAGACCTAGAAAAACTGTTTTTT
NA	TRBV28	TRBD1	TRBJ1-2	CASFLQGAYGYTF	TGTGCCAGCTTTCTGCAGGGGGCCTATGGCTACACCTTC
NA	TRBV12-3/TRBV12-4	TRBD1	TRBJ1-1	CASSFDRGTEAFF	TGTGCCAGCAGTTTTGACAGGGGGACTGAAGCTTTCTTT
NA	TRBV5-5	NA	TRBJ1-6	CASSLVTANSPLHF	TGTGCCAGCAGCTTGGTTACAGCTAATTCACCCCTCCACTTT
NA	TRBV11-2	NA	TRBJ1-4	CASSLSGATNEKLFF	TGTGCCAGCAGCCTATCAGGGGCAACTAATGAAAAACTGTTTTTT
NA	TRBV5-1	NA	TRBJ2-3	CASSYLGVGDTQYF	TGCGCCAGCAGCTACCTCGGAGTGGGGGATACGCAGTATTTT
NA	TRBV7-9	NA	TRBJ2-7	CASSEMRAYEQYF	TGTGCCAGCAGCGAGATGAGGGCCTACGAGCAGTACTTC
NA	TRBV5-1	TRBD1	TRBJ1-1	CASSRVGTGNGVTEAFF	TGCGCCAGCAGCCGAGTCGGGACAGGGAATGGTGTCACTGAAGCTTTCTTT
NA	TRBV5-1	TRBD1	TRBJ2-3	CATKLEQGSTDTQYF	TGCGCCACTAAGCTAGAACAGGGGAGCACAGATACGCAGTATTTT
NA	TRBV3-1/TRBV3-2	NA	TRBJ2-1	CASSPSSYNEQFF	TGTGCCAGCAGTCCGAGCTCCTACAATGAGCAGTTCTTC
NA	TRBV20-1	NA	TRBJ1-2	CSARDLGYTF	TGCAGTGCTAGAGATTTGGGCTACACCTTC
few	TRBV5-1	TRBD2	TRBJ2-3	CASSPRTSGGAYTQYF	TGCGCCAGCAGCCCACGGACTAGCGGGGGGGCATATACGCAGTATTTT
NA	TRBV6-4	TRBD2	TRBJ2-3	CASSDGSGGTDTQYF	TGTGCCAGCAGTGACGGTAGCGGGGGCACAGATACGCAGTATTTT
once	TRBV14	TRBD1	TRBJ1-1	CASSRQGNTEAFF	TGTGCCAGCAGCCGACAGGGGAACACTGAAGCTTTCTTT
NA	TRBV10-2	NA	TRBJ1-1	CASSAGVRDTEAFF	TGCGCCAGCAGTGCAGGGGTTCGGGACACTGAAGCTTTCTTT
NA	TRBV12-3/TRBV12-4	NA	TRBJ1-2	CARGRSNYGYTF	TGTGCTCGAGGGCGATCTAACTATGGCTACACCTTC
NA	TRBV4-1	TRBD2	TRBJ2-7	CASSQPGSTSGVTWEQYF	TGCGCCAGCAGCCAACCTGGGTCGACTAGCGGGGTGACCTGGGAGCAGTACTTC
NA	TRBV3-1/TRBV3-2	NA	TRBJ2-7	CASSQDPQKSYEQYF	TGTGCCAGCAGCCAAGACCCACAAAAATCCTACGAGCAGTACTTC
NA	TRBV27	NA	TRBJ2-1	CASSFRARVNEQFF	TGTGCCAGCAGTTTCCGGGCCAGGGTAAATGAGCAGTTCTTC
NA	TRBV7-9	TRBD2	TRBJ2-3	CASSLTSGSTDTQYF	TGTGCCAGCAGCTTGACTAGCGGCAGCACAGATACGCAGTATTTT
NA	TRBV5-1	TRBD2	TRBJ2-1	CASSLVAGGHNEQFF	TGCGCCAGCAGCTTGGTTGCGGGGGGGCACAATGAGCAGTTCTTC
NA	TRBV3-1/TRBV3-2	NA	TRBJ1-4	CASSHRGLKDEKLFF	TGTGCCAGCAGCCATAGAGGGCTGAAGGATGAAAAACTGTTTTTT
NA	TRBV5-5	NA	TRBJ1-1	CASSKGLNTEAFF	TGTGCCAGCAGCAAAGGCCTGAACACTGAAGCTTTCTTT
NA	TRBV6-5	NA	TRBJ1-5	CASSYSNPFQPQHF	TGTGCCAGCAGTTACTCGAATCCATTTCAGCCCCAGCATTTT
NA	TRBV27	TRBD2	TRBJ2-7	CASRLAGPTYEQYF	TGTGCCAGCAGGTTAGCGGGACCGACCTACGAGCAGTACTTC
NA	TRBV7-9	NA	TRBJ1-1	CASSLAELGGEAFF	TGTGCCAGCAGCTTAGCGGAGCTGGGGGGTGAAGCTTTCTTT
NA	TRBV12-3/TRBV12-4	NA	TRBJ1-2	CAITTVYGYTF	TGTGCCATCACGACAGTCTATGGCTACACCTTC
NA	TRBV28	NA	TRBJ1-6	CASSQFGEAYNSPLHF	TGTGCCAGCAGCCAGTTCGGGGAAGCCTATAATTCACCCCTCCACTTT
once	TRBV6-1	NA	TRBJ1-3	CASSEHHGSSGNTIYF	TGTGCCAGCAGTGAACACCACGGGTCCTCTGGAAACACCATATATTTT
NA	TRBV30	TRBD2	TRBJ2-3	CAWSAGLAGGILSTDTQYF	TGTGCCTGGAGTGCCGGACTAGCGGGGGGTATACTAAGCACAGATACGCAGTATTTT
once	TRBV3-1/TRBV3-2	NA	TRBJ1-1	CASSYSTEAFF	TGTGCCAGCAGTTACAGCACTGAAGCTTTCTTT
once	TRBV30	NA	TRBJ1-2	CAGDRDYGYTF	TGTGCCGGGGACCGCGACTATGGCTACACCTTC
NA	TRBV19	NA	TRBJ2-7	CASSIMGGHEQYF	TGTGCCAGTAGTATAATGGGAGGTCACGAGCAGTACTTC
NA	TRBV10-3	TRBD1	TRBJ2-5	CAISGRTGDIETQYF	TGTGCCATCAGTGGCCGGACAGGGGACATAGAGACCCAGTACTTC
NA	TRBV9	NA	TRBJ2-5	CASSPPNSETQYF	TGTGCCAGCAGCCCCCCGAATTCAGAGACCCAGTACTTC
NA	TRBV7-3	NA	TRBJ1-1	CASSQDRNTEAFF	TGTGCCAGCAGCCAGGATCGGAACACTGAAGCTTTCTTT
NA	TRBV5-1	TRBD2	TRBJ2-1	CASSLGLAGGIYNEQFF	TGCGCCAGCAGCTTGGGACTAGCGGGGGGGATTTACAATGAGCAGTTCTTC
NA	TRBV5-4	NA	TRBJ2-1	CASSLDFGGEQFF	TGTGCCAGCAGCTTAGATTTCGGGGGTGAGCAGTTCTTC
once	TRBV7-9	TRBD1	TRBJ2-1	CASSVRQGWNYNEQFF	TGTGCCAGCAGCGTTAGACAGGGCTGGAACTACAATGAGCAGTTCTTC
NA	TRBV5-6	TRBD1	TRBJ2-7	CASSLGTGPYEQYF	TGTGCCAGCAGCTTGGGGACAGGGCCCTACGAGCAGTACTTC
NA	TRBV2	NA	TRBJ1-3	CASKPTEFSGNTIYF	TGTGCCAGCAAGCCGACCGAGTTCTCTGGAAACACCATATATTTT
once	TRBV19	NA	TRBJ1-2	CASTASLVYGYTF	TGTGCCAGTACCGCCAGCCTCGTCTATGGCTACACCTTC
NA	TRBV10-3	NA	TRBJ1-1	CAISESRGTKAFF	TGTGCCATCAGTGAGTCCCGGGGGACGAAAGCTTTCTTT
NA	TRBV11-2	TRBD1	TRBJ1-5	CASSLGQGNEPQHF	TGTGCCAGCAGCTTAGGACAGGGTAATGAGCCCCAGCATTTT
NA	TRBV10-3	NA	TRBJ1-3	CAISDEGGRTGNTIYF	TGTGCCATCAGTGATGAAGGGGGGCGCACTGGAAACACCATATATTTT
NA	TRBV10-3	TRBD1	TRBJ1-4	CAISGTGEKLFF	TGTGCCATCAGTGGGACAGGGGAAAAACTGTTTTTT
NA	TRBV3-1/TRBV3-2	NA	TRBJ2-2	CASSRAGTGELFF	TGTGCCAGCAGCAGGGCGGGAACCGGGGAGCTGTTTTTT
NA	TRBV20-1	NA	TRBJ2-7	CSAGTRSEQYF	TGCAGTGCCGGGACACGAAGCGAGCAGTACTTC
NA	TRBV30	NA	TRBJ1-2	CAWSVLGGLGYTF	TGTGCCTGGAGTGTACTCGGGGGGCTCGGCTACACCTTC
NA	TRBV9	TRBD1	TRBJ2-3	CASSILDRGTDTQYF	TGTGCCAGCAGCATCTTGGACAGGGGCACAGATACGCAGTATTTT